A selection of T cell receptor beta chains follows, all from one sample in a study of blood T cell repertoires in COVID-19. Using immunoSEQ multiplex PCR, the repertoire was profiled, and TCRdb retains in-frame clones only, with some absent. The data contain 200,000 to 250,000 clones, more than 80% of them seen just once; the ten biggest clones take up about 1.8%. Material for sequencing was PBMCs or T cells enriched from blood (not recorded which). All receptors come from a man aged 60 to 75 who had recovered from COVID-19. CDR3s include the opening cysteine and the closing phenylalanine or tryptophan. D genes are given only for firm matches. Clone size is not always given. Where it is, it says once, few, many or a class for expanded clones.

NA	NA	TRBV3-1/TRBV3-2	TRBJ2-7	CASSQYPTAGKEQYF	TGTGCCAGCAGCCAATATCCTACGGCGGGGAAGGAGCAGTACTTC
NA	TRBD2	TRBV5-4	TRBJ2-2	CASSLAGTSGPTGELFF	TGTGCCAGCAGCTTGGCCGGGACTAGCGGACCCACCGGGGAGCTGTTTTTT
NA	TRBD1	TRBV6-5	TRBJ2-1	CASKKTGVNDEQFF	TGTGCCAGCAAAAAGACAGGGGTTAATGACGAGCAGTTCTTC
NA	NA	TRBV6-5	TRBJ1-3	CASRPTLGPGNTIYF	TGTGCCAGCAGACCAACTCTGGGGCCAGGAAACACCATATATTTT
NA	NA	TRBV18	TRBJ1-2	CASSPPGGFGYTF	TGTGCCAGCTCACCACCGGGGGGTTTTGGCTACACCTTC
NA	NA	TRBV4-3	TRBJ1-5	CASSQDAGSNQPQHF	TGCGCCAGCAGCCAAGATGCGGGGAGCAATCAGCCCCAGCATTTT
once	TRBD1	TRBV2	TRBJ1-4	CASSGIRDRGAKLFF	TGTGCCAGCAGTGGGATCCGGGACAGGGGGGCAAAACTGTTTTTT
NA	TRBD2	TRBV7-2	TRBJ2-1	CASSFVAGGSYNEQFF	TGTGCCAGCAGCTTTGTAGCGGGGGGGTCCTACAATGAGCAGTTCTTC
NA	TRBD1	TRBV4-1	TRBJ2-2	CASSLADRGTGELFF	TGCGCCAGCAGCCTAGCCGACAGGGGCACCGGGGAGCTGTTTTTT
once	TRBD1	TRBV9	TRBJ1-1	CASSGWTGANVQAFF	TGTGCCAGCAGTGGGTGGACAGGTGCCAACGTTCAAGCTTTCTTT
few	NA	TRBV27	TRBJ2-5	CASSLNSNYQETQYF	TGTGCCAGCAGTTTAAACTCAAACTACCAAGAGACCCAGTACTTC
NA	NA	TRBV12-2	TRBJ2-4	CASRSREGAKNIQYF	TGTGCAAGTCGATCCAGGGAAGGAGCCAAAAACATTCAGTACTTC
NA	NA	TRBV10-3	TRBJ1-3	CAISEAESSGNTIYF	TGTGCCATCAGTGAGGCCGAGAGCTCTGGAAACACCATATATTTT
once	NA	TRBV10-3	TRBJ1-1	CAISGIMNTEAFF	TGTGCCATCAGCGGGATCATGAACACTGAAGCTTTCTTT
few	NA	TRBV18	TRBJ1-1	CASSPNRPNTEAFF	TGTGCCAGCTCACCAAACAGGCCGAACACTGAAGCTTTCTTT
NA	TRBD2	TRBV6-2/TRBV6-3	TRBJ2-5	CASSYLAGAETQYF	TGTGCCAGCAGTTACTTAGCGGGGGCCGAGACCCAGTACTTC
once	TRBD2	TRBV7-3	TRBJ2-1	CASSLNSGLVGTEQFF	TGTGCCAGCAGCTTAAATTCGGGACTAGTAGGTACTGAGCAGTTCTTC
NA	TRBD1	TRBV11-1	TRBJ1-4	CASSRQGHEKLFF	TGTGCCAGCAGCCGACAGGGTCATGAAAAACTGTTTTTT
NA	TRBD1	TRBV10-3	TRBJ1-1	CAITRDSVNTEAFF	TGTGCCATCACCCGGGACAGCGTAAACACTGAAGCTTTCTTT
NA	NA	TRBV4-3	TRBJ1-1	CASSQDYGGRATEAFF	TGCGCCAGCAGCCAAGATTACGGGGGGCGAGCCACTGAAGCTTTCTTT
NA	NA	TRBV9	TRBJ2-5	CASSVTGILKEETQYF	TGTGCCAGCAGCGTAACCGGGATTCTTAAAGAAGAGACCCAGTACTTC
NA	NA	TRBV4-2	TRBJ2-1	CASSQDQGREQFF	TGTGCCAGCAGCCAAGACCAGGGCAGGGAGCAGTTCTTC
NA	NA	TRBV7-3	TRBJ2-7	CASSLRGGGEPWEQYF	TGTGCCAGCAGCTTAAGGGGTGGGGGCGAGCCTTGGGAGCAGTACTTC
NA	NA	TRBV19	TRBJ1-1	CASSMSGNLYTEAFF	TGTGCCAGTAGTATGTCCGGGAACCTCTACACTGAAGCTTTCTTT
NA	NA	TRBV5-1	TRBJ1-4	CASSLAPSEKLFF	TGCGCCAGCAGCTTGGCACCTAGTGAAAAACTGTTTTTT
NA	NA	TRBV11-3	TRBJ1-1	CASRGNREGTEAFF	TGTGCCAGCAGGGGGAACAGGGAGGGGACTGAAGCTTTCTTT
NA	NA	TRBV5-4	TRBJ2-1	CASSGEPGHRNEQFF	TGTGCCAGCAGCGGCGAACCGGGACACCGAAATGAGCAGTTCTTC
NA	NA	TRBV23-1	TRBJ2-5	CASSPGTPQETQYF	TGCGCCAGCAGTCCCGGGACACCTCAAGAGACCCAGTACTTC
NA	NA	TRBV6-4	TRBJ1-1	CASSVQENTEAFF	TGTGCCAGCAGTGTACAAGAGAACACTGAAGCTTTCTTT
NA	NA	TRBV10-3	TRBJ2-7	CASTSSAGIYEQYF	TGTGCCAGCACTAGTTCGGCTGGGATCTACGAGCAGTACTTC
few	NA	TRBV2	TRBJ1-1	CASRQGVGTEAFF	TGTGCCAGCAGACAGGGAGTAGGGACTGAAGCTTTCTTT
few	TRBD2	TRBV15	TRBJ2-1	CATSRGAGGPNEQFF	TGTGCCACCAGCAGAGGAGCGGGGGGGCCCAATGAGCAGTTCTTC
once	NA	TRBV2	TRBJ2-7	CASSDHVRTYEQYF	TGTGCCAGCAGTGATCACGTGAGGACCTACGAGCAGTACTTC
NA	TRBD1	TRBV4-3	TRBJ2-7	CASSQDPGGFEQYF	TGCGCCAGCAGCCAAGATCCAGGGGGCTTCGAGCAGTACTTC
NA	TRBD1	TRBV10-3	TRBJ2-1	CATQQGNEQFF	TGTGCCACTCAACAGGGGAATGAGCAGTTCTTC
NA	NA	TRBV7-2	TRBJ1-3	CASSLVTGPGNTIYF	TGTGCCAGCAGCTTAGTTACAGGGCCCGGAAACACCATATATTTT
NA	NA	TRBV5-1	TRBJ1-1	CASSLVGSTEAFF	TGCGCCAGCAGCTTGGTTGGCAGCACTGAAGCTTTCTTT
NA	NA	TRBV20-1	TRBJ2-5	CSASGSAAGETQYF	TGCAGTGCTAGTGGGTCCGCGGCGGGGGAGACCCAGTACTTC
NA	TRBD1	TRBV7-9	TRBJ2-1	CASSTPRRGPTTYNEQFF	TGTGCCAGCAGCACCCCACGCAGGGGGCCAACCACCTACAATGAGCAGTTCTTC
few	TRBD2	TRBV25-1	TRBJ2-2	CASSALAGPTGELFF	TGTGCCAGCAGTGCTCTAGCGGGGCCTACCGGGGAGCTGTTTTTT
NA	TRBD2	TRBV7-2	TRBJ2-4	CASSWAGGEEYF	TGTGCCAGCAGCTGGGCGGGGGGGGAGGAGTACTTC
NA	NA	TRBV4-1	TRBJ2-3	CASNSGTTQYF	TGCGCCAGCAACTCCGGTACTACGCAGTATTTT
once	TRBD1	TRBV6-5	TRBJ1-2	CASSYLGQGVNYGYTF	TGTGCCAGCAGTTACTTGGGACAGGGGGTTAACTATGGCTACACCTTC
NA	TRBD1	TRBV6-5	TRBJ1-1	CASSSGTVNTEAFF	TGTGCCAGCAGTTCCGGGACAGTGAACACTGAAGCTTTCTTT